This TCR beta chain stems from a study of somatic mutations in cytotoxic T cells in rheumatoid arthritis (TCRdb year 2017). Regarding the research as a whole: Patient peripheral blood (around 30 ml EDTA) was drawn right after diagnosis and before any treatment started. A FACSAria II or Sony SH800 was used to flow-sort some V beta antibody-stained T-cell populations at nearly 100% purity, and TCRB sequencing was also done on sorted V beta1+ cells. In newly diagnosed rheumatoid arthritis without treatment, the study examined if expanded CD8+ T-cell clones harbor somatic mutations, relying on TCRB deep sequencing to characterize clonality. TCRB deep sequencing was performed for 65 rheumatoid arthritis patients and about 20 healthy controls. Patient and control groups had essentially identical median ages. Broader findings and caveats from the paper: The expanded CD8+ clones had unknown antigen targets, and not appearing in virus-specific databases did not rule out that they were virus-specific. CD8+ clonality increased with age in patients (Spearman r ≈ 0.5) but not in healthy controls. Several identical CD8+ TCRB sequences were found in both blood and synovial fluid, and in about an eighth of the roughly 60 patients the largest CD8+ clone exceeded 20% of CD8+ cells. No adjustment for multiple comparisons was made for the slight TRBV07 underrepresentation in patients. There was no significant difference in CD8+ T-cell clonality between rheumatoid arthritis patients and age-matched healthy controls.

TCRB CDR3 sequencing used the immunoSEQ assay on genomic DNA. As for the original processing: Patient CD8+ clones larger than 1% were compared against published virus-specific TCRB sequences, and only a few matched. Analyses were restricted to productive TCRB rearrangements. Defining a clone by its unique TCRB CDR3 sequence, the study calculated clonality as a productive clonality index derived from Shannon entropy. To calculate repertoire overlap between two samples, the template counts of each clone were considered relative to each sample's total templates. V-gene usage from TCRB sequencing and V-gene usage measured by flow cytometry were correlated (Spearman r of roughly 0.56). The source is immuneACCESS, and TCRdb retained only in-frame sequences with V and J called. Part of the clones is not carried over; for the studies checked, unresolved V genes explain less than half of this, and the remainder is unexplained. Clonal size and the V and J genes are those of that table, whereas D and trimming came from the DNA. This sample is represented by about 23,000 clones; roughly 80% of them were singletons. The ten largest clones capture more than 3.5% of the sample.

The CDR3 sequence holds 14 residues, the cysteine and phenylalanine included. Kept here is only the CDR3 DNA, which spans 42 bases and is read in frame from base 1. V was cut back by 4 bases and J by 5 bases, leaving a gap of 15 bases between them. For CDR1 and CDR2, the germline V gene (reference sequence) lists LNHNV and YYDKDF. On this clone itself: Its antigen is still unknown. One base away there is no much larger clone; base qualities are not given.

CD4+ and CD8+ cells were isolated by positive magnetic bead selection on an AutoMACS, and purity was checked by flow cytometry. A TCR V beta antibody panel was used in flow cytometry to screen first for clonal expansions, which were then characterized by TCRB deep sequencing of sorted CD8+ fractions. Isolation of peripheral blood mononuclear cells was done through Ficoll-Paque PLUS density gradient separation. Using Nucleospin Tissue or Tissue XS kits, DNA was extracted from CD4-enriched, CD8-enriched or PBMC samples, with quantification by a Qubit 2.0 fluorometer. This sequence uses TRBV15 and TRBJ2-7, with a tentative D gene TRBD1 over 6 matching bases. This clonotype was sampled from an adult with rheumatoid arthritis. Sequencing was done on a sample of CD8+ T cells sorted from blood. At the DNA level, the sequence is TGTGCCACCAGCACCGGAACAGGGAACAACGAGCAGTACTTC. Translated, this gives CATSTGTGNNEQYF.